This TCR beta chain came from a study of beta chain features in type 1 diabetes. General study points: Shorter TCRB CDR3s, moderately but significantly so, marked every one of the four CD4+ subsets in Type 1 diabetes patients.

The CDR3 sequence is 15 residues long. Germline V gene sequence: CDR1 MGHRA, CDR2 YSYEKL. V shed 0 bases and J shed 5 bases, with 14 bases lying between them. Of note for this clone: Its cognate antigen is unknown.

There was one heparinised blood draw per donor, averaging around 100 mL. Since all of the isolated RNA was reverse transcribed, expressed TCRB transcripts were what got sequenced. The table came from immunoSEQ multiplex PCR; TCRdb's copy has only in-frame clones and leaves some out. The table has 310,000 or so clones, 15% seen once. The TCR was taken from a man aged 18 to 30 with type 1 diabetes. V gene TRBV4-1 combines with J gene TRBJ2-7, with a tentative D call TRBD2 (6 bases). The sample consisted of naive CD4+ T cells from blood. CDR3 region: CASSQERLVPHEQYF. CDR3 sequence (DNA): TGCGCCAGCAGCCAAGAAAGACTAGTGCCCCACGAGCAGTACTTC.